The source of this TCR beta chain is a study of long-term antiretroviral therapy in people with HIV. The authors ran the immunoSEQ assay, v3.0, at survey level. The repertoire was sequenced with immunoSEQ multiplex PCR; TCRdb's copy has only in-frame clones and lacks some. The table lists about 19,000 clones, 75% to 85% of them singletons. CDR1 and CDR2 from the germline V gene are SGDLS and YYNGEE. Trimming pared 3 bases from V and 6 bases from J, leaving 9 bases between. This CDR3 has 12 amino acids. Sequencing was performed on unsorted PBMCs, taken at the start of antiretroviral therapy, before treatment. The chain employs TRBV9 and TRBJ1-1; D remains unclear. This TCR was sampled from a man aged 18 to 30 with HIV. The CDR3 protein is CASSGTGAEAFF. The CDR3 DNA reads TGTGCCAGCAGCGGAACTGGGGCTGAAGCTTTCTTT. Together with reference TRBV9 and TRBJ1-1, the CDR3 gives the full variable domain: DSGVTQTPKHLITATGQRVTLRCSPRSGDLSVYWYQQSLDQGLQFLIQYYNGEERAKGNILERFSAQQFPDLHSELNLSSLELGDSALYFCASSGTGAEAFFGQGTRLTVV.